The sequence of this T cell receptor (beta chain) was determined in a study of blood T cell repertoires in COVID-19. Study details: PBMCs, B-cell-depleted T cells, or T cells provided the cDNA or gDNA that made up the material.

As handled by the study authors: Amplification from reference gene primers served as the basis for estimated nucleated cell counts. Clones were read by immunoSEQ multiplex PCR, and TCRdb kept only the in-frame ones, dropping some. The D gene and trimming were derived from the DNA, and the V and J assignments and clone size from that table. This sample has 25,000 to 30,000 clones; 85% to 95% occur once, and the top ten carry approximately 0.84%. Recruited during active infection, patients (from Seattle) were subsequently followed longitudinally. This CDR3 comprises 15 residues. Unmatched junction bases numbered 8, after V lost 5 bases and J lost 3 bases. Germline V gene lookup returns CDR1 SGHTA and CDR2 FQGTGA.

Sequenced: peripheral blood. This TCR was sampled from an older woman with COVID-19, enrolled during active disease. The rearrangement uses TRBV7-3 and TRBJ2-7; 9 bases map to TRBD1. The CDR3: CASSPQQGARYEQYF. CDR3 sequence (DNA): TGTGCCAGCAGCCCGCAACAGGGGGCACGCTACGAGCAGTACTTC.